What follows describes a single T cell receptor beta chain. This record comes from a study of tumor-infiltrating lymphocytes in oesophageal squamous cell carcinoma. TCRdb reprocessed the PCR reads with MiXCR, giving one entry per CDR3 protein. The data hold about 21,000 distinct CDR3 sequences, with just over 40% observed a single time. Losses at the gene ends were 5 bases for V and 7 bases for J; bases not matched to a gene: 11. Germline V gene lookup returns CDR1 SGHAT and CDR2 FQNNGV. The CDR3 is 16 residues long. The source of this sequence is a male donor with esophageal squamous cell carcinoma. The chain carries TRBV11-2 and TRBJ2-1, with 10 bases matching TRBD2. Sequencing was carried out using normal esophageal tissue next to the tumor. The CDR3 loop reads CASSLQSGRGVNEQFF. The CDR3 coding sequence is TGTGCCAGCAGCCTACAGAGCGGGAGGGGCGTTAATGAGCAGTTCTTC. Looking up the rest from reference TRBV11-2 and TRBJ2-1 gives the full variable domain: EAGVAQSPRYKIIEKRQSVAFWCNPISGHATLYWYQQILGQGPKLLIQFQNNGVVDDSQLPKDRFSAERLKGVDSTLKIQPAKLEDSAVYLCASSLQSGRGVNEQFFGPGTRLTVL.